These 31 T cell receptor beta chains were all obtained from the same sample, sequenced in a study of vaccination effects on CD4 cells after COVID-19. No antigen has been assigned to these receptors. Here immunoSEQ multiplex PCR was the method, and the copy in TCRdb shows in-frame clones only, minus some. There are about 61,000 clones in the sample; 80% to 90% occur only once, and less than 3% lies in the top ten. Within the ViraFEST assay, antigen-specific CD4+ T cells underwent expansion with viral peptide pools prior to sequencing. Culture lasted approximately 10 days before CD4+ T cell isolation. Sample: CD4+ T cells from PBMCs cultured with HCoV-229E spike peptides, taken before COVID-19 vaccination. Receptor source: a human donor who received a COVID-19 vaccine.

The chain uses TRBV7-2 and TRBJ1-5; D remains ambiguous. Germline CDR1 reads SGHTA; CDR2 reads FQGNSA. V lost 6 bases, J lost 0 bases, and 6 bases lay in between. The CDR3 consists of 13 residues. The CDR3, as DNA: TGTGCCAGCAGACCAGATAGCAATCAGCCCCAGCATTTT. Translated, it gives CASRPDSNQPQHF.

The gene calls are TRBV20-1 and TRBJ1-1; D not certain. Germline lookup yields CDR1 DFQATT and CDR2 SNEGSKA (reference sequence). Trimming shortened V by 5 bases and J by 3 bases, and 7 bases separated the two germline ends. This CDR3 is built from 11 residues. The CDR3 region is CSARRDTEAFF. The CDR3 DNA reads as TGCAGTGCTCGACGCGACACTGAAGCTTTCTTT.

This chain links TRBV5-1 with TRBJ2-1; a weak D match, TRBD1 (5 bases). Trimming cost V 5 bases and J 8 bases, with 14 bases left between them. The CDR3 runs to 13 residues. Per the germline V gene, CDR1 is SGHRS and CDR2 is YFSETQ. The CDR3 coding sequence is TGCGCCAGCAGTGCAGGGATCAGCGATGAGCAGTTCTTC. Residues: CASSAGISDEQFF. The complete variable domain, with remaining parts taken from reference TRBV5-1 and TRBJ2-1, reads KAGVTQTPRYLIKTRGQQVTLSCSPISGHRSVSWYQQTPGQGLQFLFEYFSETQRNKGNFPGRFSGRQFSNSRSEMNVSTLELGDSALYLCASSAGISDEQFFGPGTRLTVL.

The rearrangement joins TRBV2 to TRBJ1-3; D perhaps matches TRBD1 (6 bases). V was trimmed by 8 bases and J by 0 bases, leaving 11 bases between them. Germline V gene lookup returns CDR1 SNHLY and CDR2 FYNNEI. The CDR3 length is 14 residues. The DNA for the CDR3 is TGTGCCAGCTTACAGGGTTTCTCTGGAAACACCATATATTTT. Its protein product is CASLQGFSGNTIYF. The complete variable domain, with remaining parts taken from reference TRBV2 and TRBJ1-3, reads EPEVTQTPSHQVTQMGQEVILRCVPISNHLYFYWYRQILGQKVEFLVSFYNNEISEKSEIFDDQFSVERPDGSNFTLKIRSTKLEDSAMYFCASLQGFSGNTIYFGEGSWLTVV.

The rearrangement joins TRBV6-2 or TRBV6-3 to TRBJ2-3; D remains ambiguous. CDR1 and CDR2 from the germline V gene are MNHEY and SVGEGT. The CDR3 is made up of 12 amino acids. V was clipped by 5 bases and J by 8 bases, with 11 bases between them. The CDR3 loop reads CASSTSSGTQYF. Written as DNA, the CDR3 is TGTGCCAGCAGTACCAGTTCGGGTACGCAGTATTTT.

The chain joins TRBV27 to TRBJ1-1, with D perhaps matching TRBD1 (6 bases). V was trimmed by 7 bases and J by 2 bases, leaving 14 bases between them. In germline, CDR1 is MNHEY, CDR2 SMNVEV (reference sequence). This CDR3 is built from 14 residues. The CDR3: CASNPDRLNTEAFF. CDR3 DNA sequence: TGTGCCAGCAATCCGGACAGACTCAACACTGAAGCTTTCTTT.

The gene calls are TRBV7-9 and TRBJ1-1; perhaps TRBD1 as D (5 bases). Germline lookup yields CDR1 SEHNR and CDR2 FQNEAQ (reference sequence). The ends were cut back, 5 bases at V and 0 bases at J, with 13 bases in the middle. There are 15 residues in the CDR3. The CDR3 nucleotides are TGTGCCAGCAGCGTGGCTGGAGGGGTGAACACTGAAGCTTTCTTT. Its protein is CASSVAGGVNTEAFF.

The J gene is TRBJ1-6, the V gene TRBV6-2 or TRBV6-3; D remains ambiguous. This CDR3 has 15 residues. CDR1 and CDR2 (germline): MNHEY, SVGEGT. The V end lost 0 bases, the J end lost 5 bases, and 8 bases lay between the germline ends. The CDR3 nucleotides read TGTGCCAGCAGTTACTCGTGGCGGGATAATTCACCCCTCCACTTT. Translated, it gives CASSYSWRDNSPLHF.

V and J are TRBV5-6 and TRBJ2-3; D not certain. Trimming pared 5 bases from V and 3 bases from J, leaving 10 bases between. Germline CDR1 and CDR2: SGHDT and YYEEEE. This CDR3 is 13 amino acids long. Here the CDR3 reads CASRALETDTQYF. DNA for the CDR3: TGTGCCAGCAGGGCCCTCGAAACAGATACGCAGTATTTT.

V usage is TRBV23-1 and J usage is TRBJ2-7; TRBD2 is a possible D gene (5 bases). TRBV23-1 is designated an ORF whose function remains uncertain. V lost 2 bases, J lost 5 bases, and 7 bases lay in between. The CDR3 is 12 residues long. CDR3 nucleotides: TGCGCCAGCAGTCAAGAGGGCAACGAGCAGTACGTC. It is translated as CASSQEGNEQYV.

A single count supports this clone. The J gene is TRBJ1-3, the V gene TRBV6-5; TRBD1 agrees at 8 bases. Germline CDR1 MNHEY, CDR2 SVGAGI. The CDR3 runs to 15 residues. Trimming cost V 5 bases and J 0 bases; bases outside gene matches: 3. The CDR3 nucleotides read TGTGCCAGCAGTAGAACAGGGGGCTCTGGAAACACCATATATTTT. It encodes CASSRTGGSGNTIYF.

The chain links TRBV5-1 to TRBJ1-3; no clear D gene. Germline V gives CDR1 SGHRS, CDR2 YFSETQ. This CDR3 is 16 amino acids long. Trimming took off 1 base at V and 0 bases at J, with 11 bases between the two ends. The CDR3 spells CASSLRPDSSGNTIYF. Here the CDR3 DNA reads TGCGCCAGCAGCTTGCGTCCCGATTCCTCTGGAAACACCATATATTTT. Combining the CDR3 with reference TRBV5-1 and TRBJ1-3 gives the whole variable domain KAGVTQTPRYLIKTRGQQVTLSCSPISGHRSVSWYQQTPGQGLQFLFEYFSETQRNKGNFPGRFSGRQFSNSRSEMNVSTLELGDSALYLCASSLRPDSSGNTIYFGEGSWLTVV.

The chain joins TRBV28 to TRBJ2-2; D may be TRBD1 (5 bases). CDR3 size: 15 residues. CDR1 is MDHEN, CDR2 SYDVKM, per germline. V was cut by 3 bases and J by 1 base, with 9 bases left in between. CDR3 region: CASSFWTLNTGELFF. The CDR3 coding sequence is TGTGCCAGCAGTTTTTGGACACTGAACACCGGGGAGCTGTTTTTT.

The V and J genes are TRBV19 and TRBJ2-3, with D possibly matching TRBD1 (5 bases). The CDR3 loop spans 17 amino acids. V was cut by 4 bases and J by 2 bases, with 19 bases left in between. Per the germline V gene, CDR1 is LNHDA and CDR2 is SQIVND (reference sequence). CDR3 region: CASSSPNPGISTDTQYF. The DNA for the CDR3 is TGTGCCAGTAGTAGCCCAAACCCAGGGATATCCACAGATACGCAGTATTTT.

The chain recombines TRBV2 with TRBJ1-1, with TRBD1 as a possible D gene (5 bases). V lost 3 bases, J lost 1 base, and 9 bases lay in between. The CDR3 is 14 amino acids. Germline loops: CDR1 SNHLY, CDR2 FYNNEI. CDR3 protein: CASSEDGGNTEAFF. The CDR3 bases are TGTGCCAGCAGTGAGGATGGGGGGAACACTGAAGCTTTCTTT.

The chain uses TRBV11-1 and TRBJ1-6, with a possible D match to TRBD1 (5 bases). This CDR3 is built from 16 residues. Trimming shortened V by 4 bases and J by 0 bases, and 10 bases separated the two germline ends. CDR1 SGHAT and CDR2 FQDESV come from the germline V gene (reference sequence). CDR3 amino acids: CASSWGKSSYNSPLHF. CDR3 nucleotide sequence: TGTGCCAGCAGCTGGGGCAAGAGCTCCTATAATTCACCCCTCCACTTT. Based on the CDR3 plus reference TRBV11-1 and TRBJ1-6, the full variable domain is EAEVAQSPRYKITEKSQAVAFWCDPISGHATLYWYRQILGQGPELLVQFQDESVVDDSQLPKDRFSAERLKGVDSTLKIQPAELGDSAMYLCASSWGKSSYNSPLHFGNGTRLTVT.

The J gene is TRBJ2-2, the V gene TRBV10-1; weak D call: TRBD2 (5 bases). The germline gives CDR1 WNHNN, CDR2 SYGVQD (reference sequence). The germline V and J ends were trimmed by 3 bases and 2 bases, with 10 bases remaining between them. The CDR3 spans 15 residues. CDR3 protein: CASSDRTRNTGELFF. Here the CDR3 DNA reads TGCGCCAGCAGTGACCGGACTCGAAACACCGGGGAGCTGTTTTTT.

V is TRBV6-5 and J is TRBJ1-5; a weak D match, TRBD1 (5 bases). The CDR3 loop spans 13 amino acids. V was clipped by 2 bases and J by 5 bases, with 7 bases between them. Per germline, CDR1 MNHEY and CDR2 SVGAGI. The CDR3 region has the DNA TGTGCCAGCAGTTACGGGGACTATCAGCCCCAGCATTTT. This codes for CASSYGDYQPQHF.

This clone appeared a few times. The genes are TRBV10-3 and TRBJ1-3; D is unresolved. Trimming cost V 7 bases and J 4 bases, with 17 bases left between them. The CDR3 consists of 15 residues. Germline CDR1 reads ENHRY; CDR2 reads SYGVKD. The CDR3 protein is CAITGTPGRGNTIYF. The CDR3 DNA follows: TGTGCCATCACTGGTACGCCCGGGAGGGGAAACACCATATATTTT.

The chain is built from TRBV6-1 and TRBJ2-3; no clear D gene. The CDR3 sequence is 12 residues long. Germline V gene data show CDR1 as MNHNS and CDR2 as SASEGT. V was pared by 1 base and J by 11 bases, with 10 bases between. Written as DNA, the CDR3 is TGTGCCAGCAGTGAAGTGGGCATTGAGCAGTATTTT. Encoded protein: CASSEVGIEQYF.

In its sample, this clone is medium-sized (0.01 to 0.1%). The chain links TRBV4-2 to TRBJ1-1; no clear D gene. This CDR3 contains 15 residues. Germline V gene lookup returns CDR1 LGHNA and CDR2 YNFKEQ. V was clipped by 4 bases and J by 2 bases, with 14 bases between them. The CDR3 loop is CASSLGLGQNTEAFF. Written as DNA, the CDR3 is TGTGCCAGCAGCCTCGGTCTTGGGCAAAACACTGAAGCTTTCTTT.

This chain joins TRBV3-1 (or the pseudogene TRBV3-2) and TRBJ1-5; the match to TRBD1 covers 9 bases. This CDR3 spans 16 amino acids. Looked up from germline, CDR1 is LGHDT and CDR2 is YNNKEL (reference sequence). The V and J ends lost 1 base and 1 base, in that order; junction bases with no gene match: 2. CDR3 protein: CASSQVGTGSNQPQHF. CDR3 coding DNA: TGTGCCAGCAGCCAAGTTGGGACAGGGAGCAATCAGCCCCAGCATTTT.

This clone is a singleton in its sample. V is TRBV6-6 and J is TRBJ2-1; D possibly corresponds to TRBD1 (5 bases). The ends were cut back, 7 bases at V and 10 bases at J, with 14 bases in the middle. The length of the CDR3 is 12 residues. Germline assignment: CDR1 MNHNY and CDR2 SVGAGI (reference sequence). CDR3 in amino acids: CASTRQRTEQFF. In nucleotides, the CDR3 is TGTGCCAGCACCCGCCAAAGGACAGAGCAGTTCTTC.

The rearrangement joins TRBV5-5 to TRBJ1-1; D gene unclear. Per the germline V gene, CDR1 is SGHKS and CDR2 is YYEKEE (reference sequence). Deletions cut 2 bases from V and 5 bases from J, with 10 bases between. This CDR3 has 13 amino acids. In nucleotides, the CDR3 is TGTGCCAGCAGCTTACAACCCAGGACTGAAGCTTTCTTT. Translation gives CASSLQPRTEAFF. Looking up the rest from reference TRBV5-5 and TRBJ1-1 gives the full variable domain: DAGVTQSPTHLIKTRGQQVTLRCSPISGHKSVSWYQQVLGQGPQFIFQYYEKEERGRGNFPDRFSARQFPNYSSELNVNALLLGDSALYLCASSLQPRTEAFFGQGTRLTVV.

The chain links TRBV19 to TRBJ2-1; TRBD2 aligns across 12 bases. J gave up 5 bases and V 5 bases, and 4 bases lay outside the gene matches. The CDR3 has 15 amino acids. Germline CDR1 reads LNHDA; CDR2 reads SQIVND (reference sequence). DNA of the CDR3: TGTGCCAGTAGTCCGACTAGCGGGGGCAACAATGAGCAGTTCTTC. It yields the protein CASSPTSGGNNEQFF.

This clone has just one count. The rearrangement joins TRBV7-8 to TRBJ1-6; D possibly corresponds to TRBD1 (5 bases). The CDR3 length is 16 residues. V was shortened by 2 bases and J by 10 bases, with 18 bases between the two germline ends. The germline gives CDR1 SGHVS, CDR2 FQNEAQ. In nucleotides, the CDR3 is TGTGCCAGCAGCTTAAGGGACGAGGTCTTTGGATCACCCCTCCACTTT. This sequence encodes CASSLRDEVFGSPLHF.

V is TRBV6-5 and J is TRBJ2-7, with TRBD1 matching over 12 bases. V lost 6 bases to trimming and J lost 1 base; unmatched junction nucleotides: 4. CDR3 length equals 15 residues. Germline CDR1 and CDR2: MNHEY and SVGAGI. CDR3 sequence: CASRAGQGASYEQYV. Written as DNA, the CDR3 is TGTGCCAGCAGGGCGGGACAGGGGGCTTCCTACGAGCAGTACGTC.

This chain uses TRBV24-1 with TRBJ2-1, with 13 bases matching TRBD2. The J segment lost 8 bases and the V segment lost 4 bases, leaving 7 bases of the junction unmatched. Germline V lookup: CDR1 KGHDR, CDR2 SFDVKD. This CDR3 is built from 16 residues. The CDR3, as DNA: TGTGCCACCAGTGACACCACTAGCGGGGGGGCCCATGAGCAGTTCTTC. Its translation is CATSDTTSGGAHEQFF.

This clone occurred a few times. The rearrangement links TRBV5-1 to TRBJ2-2; 7 nucleotides line up with TRBD1. V shed 3 bases, J shed 3 bases, and the junction held 2 bases outside the gene matches. Germline CDR1 reads SGHRS; CDR2 reads YFSETQ. The CDR3 extends over 14 amino acids. For the CDR3, the DNA is TGCGCCAGCAGCTCGGGGACAGACACCGGGGAGCTGTTTTTT. Translation: CASSSGTDTGELFF.

This clone was observed a single time. The chain uses TRBV5-1 and TRBJ1-1; possible D gene TRBD1, 6 bases. The CDR3 sequence is 15 residues long. Germline V CDR1 and CDR2: SGHRS, YFSETQ. The V gene lost 0 bases and the J gene lost 4 bases, with 13 bases spanning the gap. DNA for the CDR3: TGCGCCAGCAGCTTGGGGACGGGGGCGGGCACTGAAGCTTTCTTT. It is translated as CASSLGTGAGTEAFF.

The chain recombines TRBV4-2 with TRBJ2-5; 8 bases are a match to TRBD2. V trimming: 0 bases; J trimming: 5 bases; junction bases outside the gene matches: 11. From germline, CDR1 is LGHNA and CDR2 YNFKEQ. The CDR3 spans 17 residues. The CDR3 DNA reads as TGTGCCAGCAGCCAAGATCGAGTCGGGGGGGCCCGGGAGACCCAGTACTTC. Translation: CASSQDRVGGARETQYF.